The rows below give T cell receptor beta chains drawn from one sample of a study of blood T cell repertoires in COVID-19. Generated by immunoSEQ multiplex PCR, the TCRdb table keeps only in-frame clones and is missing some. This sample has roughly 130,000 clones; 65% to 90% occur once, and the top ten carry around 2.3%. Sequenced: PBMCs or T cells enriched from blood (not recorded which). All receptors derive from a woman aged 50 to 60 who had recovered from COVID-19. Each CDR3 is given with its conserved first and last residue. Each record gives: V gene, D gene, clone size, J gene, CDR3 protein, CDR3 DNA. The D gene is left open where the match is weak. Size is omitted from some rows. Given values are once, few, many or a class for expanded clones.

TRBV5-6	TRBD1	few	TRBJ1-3	CASYPARQGSGNTIYF	TGTGCCAGCTACCCGGCGAGACAGGGGTCTGGAAACACCATATATTTT
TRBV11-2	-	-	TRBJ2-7	CASSLSPGSYEQYF	TGTGCCAGCAGCTTATCCCCAGGCTCCTACGAGCAGTACTTC
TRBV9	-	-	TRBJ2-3	CASSVAGGGWTDTQYF	TGTGCCAGCAGCGTAGCCGGAGGGGGCTGGACAGATACGCAGTATTTT
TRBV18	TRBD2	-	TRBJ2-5	CASSPPLAGVILKETQYF	TGTGCCAGCTCACCACCCCTAGCGGGGGTAATACTTAAAGAGACCCAGTACTTC
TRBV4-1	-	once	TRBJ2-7	CASSQEFQVYEQYF	TGCGCCAGCAGCCAAGAATTCCAGGTCTACGAGCAGTACTTC
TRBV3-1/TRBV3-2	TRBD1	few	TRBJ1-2	CASSQGTGTNYGYTF	TGTGCCAGCAGCCAAGGGACAGGGACTAACTATGGCTACACCTTC
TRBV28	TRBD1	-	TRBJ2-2	CASRLGTGGTGELFF	TGTGCCAGCAGACTTGGGACAGGCGGGACCGGGGAGCTGTTTTTT
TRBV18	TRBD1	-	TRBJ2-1	CASSPRQGSVYNEQFF	TGTGCCAGCTCACCTCGACAGGGGTCCGTCTACAATGAGCAGTTCTTC
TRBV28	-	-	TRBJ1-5	CASTSPTGWGQPQHF	TGTGCCAGCACCTCGCCGACAGGTTGGGGTCAGCCCCAGCATTTT
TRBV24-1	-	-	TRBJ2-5	CATSDFGKTQYF	TGTGCCACCAGTGATTTCGGGAAGACCCAGTACTTC
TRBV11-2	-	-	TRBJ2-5	CASSSLTGEETQYF	TGTGCCAGCAGCTCCCTCACGGGGGAAGAGACCCAGTACTTC
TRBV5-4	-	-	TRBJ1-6	CASSLNRVNSPLHF	TGTGCCAGCAGCTTGAACAGGGTCAATTCACCCCTCCACTTT
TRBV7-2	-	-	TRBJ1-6	CASSSNTGPNSPLHF	TGTGCCAGCAGCTCGAATACAGGGCCCAATTCACCCCTCCACTTT
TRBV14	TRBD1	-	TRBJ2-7	CASSQDWGQGDEQYF	TGTGCCAGCAGCCAAGATTGGGGACAGGGCGACGAGCAGTACTTC
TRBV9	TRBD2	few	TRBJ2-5	CASSTGLAGTQETQYF	TGTGCCAGCAGCACAGGACTAGCGGGGACCCAAGAGACCCAGTACTTC
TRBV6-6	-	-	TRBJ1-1	CASSRGQANTEAFF	TGTGCCAGCAGCAGGGGACAAGCCAACACTGAAGCTTTCTTT
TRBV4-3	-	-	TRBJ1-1	CASSQDRVSTEAFF	TGCGCCAGCAGCCAAGACAGGGTCTCCACTGAAGCTTTCTTT